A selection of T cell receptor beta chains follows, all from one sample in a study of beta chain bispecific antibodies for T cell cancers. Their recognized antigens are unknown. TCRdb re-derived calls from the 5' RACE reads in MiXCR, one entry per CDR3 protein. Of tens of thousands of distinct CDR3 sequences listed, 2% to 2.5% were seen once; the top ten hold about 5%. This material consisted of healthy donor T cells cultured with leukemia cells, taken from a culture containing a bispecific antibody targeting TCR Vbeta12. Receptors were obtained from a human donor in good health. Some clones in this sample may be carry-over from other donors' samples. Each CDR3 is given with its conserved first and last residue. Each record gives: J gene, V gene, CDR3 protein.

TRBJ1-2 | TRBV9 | CASSQGWGEYGYTF
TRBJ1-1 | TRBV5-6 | CASSFGGYTEAFF
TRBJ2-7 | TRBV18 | CASSPPLGLAHEQYF
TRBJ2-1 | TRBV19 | CASSVGVEEQFF
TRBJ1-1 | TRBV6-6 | CASSYSLGTEAFF
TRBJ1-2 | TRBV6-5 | CASRKTGIGGYGYTF
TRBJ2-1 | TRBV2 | CASTDPGGRTYNEQFF
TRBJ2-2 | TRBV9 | CASSFDGELFF
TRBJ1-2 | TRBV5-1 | CASSLQGSGYTF
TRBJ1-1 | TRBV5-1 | CASSLEGHQNTEAFF
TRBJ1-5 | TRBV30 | CACSRQGNQPQHF
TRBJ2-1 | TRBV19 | CASSIDVEEGADDEQFF
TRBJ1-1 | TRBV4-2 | CASSQEGGSENTEAFF
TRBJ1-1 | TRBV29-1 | CSVDVDREVWTEAFF
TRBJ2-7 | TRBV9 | CASSSGQGVTYEQYF
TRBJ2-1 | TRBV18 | CASSPVGGNEQFF
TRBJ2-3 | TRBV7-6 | CASSLAGGLIDTQYF
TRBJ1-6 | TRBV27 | CASSPGTGTVTPLHF
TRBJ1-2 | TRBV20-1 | CSLPSKNGYTF
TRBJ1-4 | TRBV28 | CASSLGQGFNEKLFF
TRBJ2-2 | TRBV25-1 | CASSEGSTGELFF
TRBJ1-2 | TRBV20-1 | CSVQGFQGYTF
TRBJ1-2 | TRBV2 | CASLIFGTDVYGYTF
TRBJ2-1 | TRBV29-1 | CSVARARDNEQFF
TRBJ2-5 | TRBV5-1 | CASSLGQGQETQYF
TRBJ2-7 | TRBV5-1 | CASSWGTGTYEQYF
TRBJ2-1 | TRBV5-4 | CASSLDYMGQGGNEQFF